Listed here are 3 T cell receptor beta chains from one sample, sequenced in a study of blood T cells in healthy people across ages. Alongside a J-beta primer mix, a sample-barcoded 5' primer served in a second PCR lasting about 7 to 11 cycles. TCRdb recomputed calls from the 5' RACE reads with MiXCR, one row per CDR3 protein. The sample holds around 800,000 distinct CDR3 sequences, 20% to 30% seen once. The sample also formed part of further work on T cells of mothers and their children.

The sequenced sample was blood. The receptors were sampled from a boy aged 5-17 years in good health.

The CDR3 DNA follows: TGCAGCGTGCCCGAGACAGGGAAAGGAGGGCAGTACTTC. Encoded protein: CSVPETGKGGQYF. The chain links TRBV29-1 to TRBJ2-7, with 7 bases identical to TRBD1. The V segment lost 6 bases and the J segment 9 bases; nucleotides outside the gene matches: 14. The CDR3 is 13 residues long. The germline CDR1 and CDR2 sequences are SQVTM and ANQGSEA.

The chain is built from TRBV9 and TRBJ2-3; D might be TRBD1 (5 bases). This CDR3 region has 17 residues. Germline-derived CDR1 and CDR2 are SGDLS and YYNGEE. Trimming left V 4 bases short and J 0 bases short, with 18 bases between. This chain's CDR3 is CASSPSLGATSTDTQYF. The CDR3 DNA reads TGTGCCAGCAGCCCTTCCCTAGGGGCTACTAGCACAGATACGCAGTATTTT. The full variable domain, rest sourced from reference TRBV9 and TRBJ2-3, is DSGVTQTPKHLITATGQRVTLRCSPRSGDLSVYWYQQSLDQGLQFLIQYYNGEERAKGNILERFSAQQFPDLHSELNLSSLELGDSALYFCASSPSLGATSTDTQYFGPGTRLTVL.

The chain has TRBV12-3 or TRBV12-4 and TRBJ2-7; TRBD1 is a possible D gene (6 bases). The CDR3 is 15 residues long. The V and J ends lost 5 bases and 0 bases respectively, with 14 bases between them. The CDR3 reads CASSPTGSASYEQYF. The CDR3 DNA sequence: TGTGCCAGCAGTCCCACAGGGTCTGCCTCCTACGAGCAGTACTTC.